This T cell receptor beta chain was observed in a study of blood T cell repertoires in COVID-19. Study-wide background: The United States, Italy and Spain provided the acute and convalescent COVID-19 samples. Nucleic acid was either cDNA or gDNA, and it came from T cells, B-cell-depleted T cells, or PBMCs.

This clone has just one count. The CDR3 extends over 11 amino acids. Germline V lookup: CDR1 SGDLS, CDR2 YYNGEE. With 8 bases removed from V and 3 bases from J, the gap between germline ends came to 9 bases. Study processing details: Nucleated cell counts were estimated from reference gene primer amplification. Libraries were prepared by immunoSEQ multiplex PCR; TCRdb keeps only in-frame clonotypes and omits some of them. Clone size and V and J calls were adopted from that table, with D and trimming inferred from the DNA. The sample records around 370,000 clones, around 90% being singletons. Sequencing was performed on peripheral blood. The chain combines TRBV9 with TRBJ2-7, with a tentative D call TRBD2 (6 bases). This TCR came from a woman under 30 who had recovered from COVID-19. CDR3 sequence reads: CARGRDYEQYV. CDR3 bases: TGTGCCAGGGGGCGGGACTACGAGCAGTACGTC.